Below are 8 T cell receptor beta chains sequenced from a single sample in a study of blood T cell repertoires in COVID-19. Profiling relied on immunoSEQ multiplex PCR, and the TCRdb table lists in-frame clones only, not all of them. The sample includes approximately 240,000 clones, around 87% seen only once; the top ten take about 6%. Sequences were obtained from PBMCs or T cells enriched from blood (not recorded which). These receptors originate from a woman aged 25 to 39 with acute COVID-19.

This rearrangement joins TRBV9 to TRBJ2-3; 10 bases line up with TRBD2. With 2 bases clipped from V and 1 base from J, the junction kept 13 bases outside the gene matches. This CDR3 spans 19 amino acids. Germline V gives CDR1 SGDLS, CDR2 YYNGEE. CDR3 nucleotides: TGTGCCAGCAGCGTGGACCGGACTAGCGGTAGTGCAGGCACAGATACGCAGTATTTT. This translates into CASSVDRTSGSAGTDTQYF.

This chain connects TRBV12-3 or TRBV12-4 to TRBJ2-7; 7 positions match TRBD1. J gave up 6 bases and V 6 bases, and 8 bases lay outside the gene matches. The CDR3 is made up of 13 amino acids. The chain's CDR3 is CASRSQGIGEQYF. The CDR3 DNA follows: TGTGCCAGCAGGTCACAGGGGATTGGCGAGCAGTACTTC.

The chain recombines TRBV3-1 (or the pseudogene TRBV3-2) with TRBJ2-7; D call uncertain. This CDR3 is built from 14 residues. Germline V lookup: CDR1 LGHDT, CDR2 YNNKEL (reference sequence). V was pared by 1 base and J by 0 bases, with 7 bases between. CDR3 residues: CASSQATASYEQYF. DNA for the CDR3: TGTGCCAGCAGCCAAGCCACAGCCTCCTACGAGCAGTACTTC.

The chain uses TRBV7-8 and TRBJ2-2; a possible D gene is TRBD2 (5 bases). This CDR3 is 15 amino acids long. V shed 2 bases and J shed 6 bases, with 13 bases lying between them. In germline, CDR1 is SGHVS, CDR2 FQNEAQ. CDR3 region: CASSLTRGRAGELFF. The CDR3 coding sequence is TGTGCCAGCAGCTTAACTCGGGGAAGGGCCGGGGAGCTGTTTTTT.

V is TRBV5-4 and J is TRBJ2-5; 13 positions match TRBD2. Germline CDR1 reads SGHNT; CDR2 reads YYREEE (reference sequence). This CDR3 has 16 residues. J was trimmed by 6 bases and V by 4 bases; bases with no gene match: 9. Here the CDR3 reads CASSRGLAGAAQTQYF. CDR3 sequence (DNA): TGTGCCAGCAGCCGCGGACTAGCGGGAGCGGCTCAGACCCAGTACTTC.

The chain is built from TRBV15 and TRBJ1-3; D is ambiguous. This CDR3 region has 14 residues. The V gene's germline CDR1 is LNHNV and CDR2 YYDKDF (reference sequence). V lost 8 bases, J lost 0 bases, and 11 bases lay in between. CDR3 nucleotide sequence: TGTGCCACCCGTGGCCGGGACTCTGGAAACACCATATATTTT. Amino acids: CATRGRDSGNTIYF.

The V gene is TRBV19, the J gene TRBJ1-2, with D maybe TRBD1 (6 bases). The germline V and J ends were trimmed by 7 bases and 1 base, with 16 bases remaining between them. Germline V gene data show CDR1 as LNHDA and CDR2 as SQIVND (reference sequence). This CDR3 contains 15 residues. This CDR3 reads CASTGGPGLNYGYTF. The CDR3 coding sequence is TGTGCCAGTACCGGGGGGCCGGGACTTAACTATGGCTACACCTTC.

A note on this clone: Different DNA sequences within this sample yield the same CDR3. This chain joins TRBV12-3 or TRBV12-4 and TRBJ1-1; D is ambiguous. There are 13 residues in the CDR3. Between the trimmed V and J ends, which lost 0 bases and 1 base, there was a span of 3 bases. In DNA form, the CDR3 reads TGTGCCAGCAGTTTAGCCAGGAACACTGAAGCTTTCTTT. Translating gives CASSLARNTEAFF.